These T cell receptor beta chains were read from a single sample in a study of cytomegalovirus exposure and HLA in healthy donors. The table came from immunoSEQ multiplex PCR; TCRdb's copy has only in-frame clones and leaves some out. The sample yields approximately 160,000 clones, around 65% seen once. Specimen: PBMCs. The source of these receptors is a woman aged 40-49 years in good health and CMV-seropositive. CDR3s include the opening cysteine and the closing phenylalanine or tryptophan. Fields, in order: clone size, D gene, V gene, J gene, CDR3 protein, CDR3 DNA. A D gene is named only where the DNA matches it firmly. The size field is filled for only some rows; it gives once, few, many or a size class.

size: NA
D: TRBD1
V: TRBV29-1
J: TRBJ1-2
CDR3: CSVRTGLKNGYTF
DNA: TGCAGCGTGCGGACAGGGTTAAAAAATGGCTACACCTTC

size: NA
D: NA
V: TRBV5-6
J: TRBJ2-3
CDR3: CASSLDRLTYTDTQYF
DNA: TGTGCCAGCAGCTTGGACAGGTTGACTTACACAGATACGCAGTATTTT

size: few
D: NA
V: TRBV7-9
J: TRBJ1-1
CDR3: CASSFSAREAFF
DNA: TGTGCCAGCAGCTTTAGCGCCAGAGAAGCTTTCTTT

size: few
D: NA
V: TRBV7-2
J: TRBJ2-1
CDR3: CASSRSRGGAGEQFF
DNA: TGTGCCAGCAGCCGTTCGAGGGGGGGGGCCGGTGAGCAGTTCTTC

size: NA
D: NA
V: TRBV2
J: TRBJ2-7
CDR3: CASNAQGLDYEQYF
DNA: TGTGCCAGCAACGCGCAGGGGTTGGACTACGAGCAGTACTTC

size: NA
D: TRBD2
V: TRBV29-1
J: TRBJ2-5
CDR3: CSVIPTSLGTQYF
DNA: TGCAGCGTAATACCGACTAGCTTGGGGACCCAGTACTTC

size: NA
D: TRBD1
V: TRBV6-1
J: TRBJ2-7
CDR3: CASSDPGTGDGRNEQYF
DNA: TGTGCCAGCAGTGACCCCGGGACAGGGGACGGGAGAAACGAGCAGTACTTC

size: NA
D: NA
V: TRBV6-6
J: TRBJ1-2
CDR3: CASSRGPQDNYGYTF
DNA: TGTGCCAGCAGTCGCGGGCCCCAGGATAACTATGGCTACACCTTC

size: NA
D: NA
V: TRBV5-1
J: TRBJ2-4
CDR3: CASSTLAGAKNIQYF
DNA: TGCGCCAGCAGCACCCTCGCAGGAGCCAAAAACATTCAGTACTTC

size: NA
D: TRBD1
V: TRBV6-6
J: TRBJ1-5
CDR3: CASSMGQGSNQPQHF
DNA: TGTGCCAGCAGTATGGGACAGGGGAGCAATCAGCCCCAGCATTTT

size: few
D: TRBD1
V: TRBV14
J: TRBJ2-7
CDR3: CASSRSRGQGYEQYF
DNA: TGTGCCAGCAGCCGTTCGAGGGGGCAAGGATACGAGCAGTACTTC

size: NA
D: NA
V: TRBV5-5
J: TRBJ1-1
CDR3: CASSLQGNTEAFF
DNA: TGTGCCAGCAGCTTACAGGGGAACACTGAAGCTTTCTTT

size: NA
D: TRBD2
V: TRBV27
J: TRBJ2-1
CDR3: CASSLPGTRVYEQFF
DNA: TGTGCCAGCAGCCTTCCCGGGACTAGAGTCTATGAGCAGTTCTTC

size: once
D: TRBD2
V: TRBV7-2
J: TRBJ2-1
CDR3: CASSLQRETGGEQFF
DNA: TGTGCCAGCAGCTTACAGCGGGAGACGGGAGGTGAGCAGTTCTTC

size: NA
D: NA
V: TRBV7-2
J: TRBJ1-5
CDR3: CASSQDGSSNQPQNF
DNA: TGTGCCAGCAGTCAGGACGGGAGCAGCAATCAGCCCCAGAATTTT

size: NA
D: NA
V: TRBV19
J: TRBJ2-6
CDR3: CASSMAVSGANVLTF
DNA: TGTGCCAGTAGTATGGCAGTCTCTGGGGCCAACGTCCTGACTTTC

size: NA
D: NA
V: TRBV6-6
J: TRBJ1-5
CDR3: CASSIGTPYDQPQHF
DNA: TGTGCCAGCAGTATAGGGACACCCTACGATCAGCCCCAGCATTTT

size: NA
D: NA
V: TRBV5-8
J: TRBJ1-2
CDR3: CASSLREGWTNYGYTF
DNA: TGTGCCAGCAGCTTGAGAGAGGGATGGACTAACTATGGCTACACCTTC

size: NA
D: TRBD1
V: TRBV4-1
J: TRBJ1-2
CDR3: CASSQDPDRGSGYTF
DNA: TGCGCCAGCAGCCAAGACCCGGACAGGGGGAGTGGCTACACCTTC

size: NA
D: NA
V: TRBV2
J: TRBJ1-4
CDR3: CASSSGRTNEKLFF
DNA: TGTGCCAGCAGTTCGGGGAGAACTAATGAAAAACTGTTTTTT

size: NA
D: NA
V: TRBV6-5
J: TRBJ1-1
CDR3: CASSYKTRLNTEAFF
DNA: TGTGCCAGCAGTTACAAGACACGTCTGAACACTGAAGCTTTCTTT

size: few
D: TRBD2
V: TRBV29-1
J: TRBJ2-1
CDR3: CSVTGTSGPNEQFF
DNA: TGCAGCGTTACCGGGACTAGCGGACCCAATGAGCAGTTCTTC

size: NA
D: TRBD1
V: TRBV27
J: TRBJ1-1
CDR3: CATIRYSQGATEAFF
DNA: TGTGCCACCATTAGATACAGTCAGGGGGCCACTGAAGCTTTCTTT

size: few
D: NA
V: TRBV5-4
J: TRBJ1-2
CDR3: CASSLRSMGGTANYGYTF
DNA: TGTGCCAGCAGCTTGAGGTCGATGGGGGGAACCGCTAACTATGGCTACACCTTC

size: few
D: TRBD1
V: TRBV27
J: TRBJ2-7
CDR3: CASSISGTGGYEQYF
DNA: TGTGCCAGCAGTATATCCGGGACAGGTGGCTACGAGCAGTACTTC

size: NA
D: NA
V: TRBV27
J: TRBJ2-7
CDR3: CASSLMAGLAYEQYF
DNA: TGTGCCAGCAGTTTAATGGCGGGACTCGCCTACGAGCAGTACTTC

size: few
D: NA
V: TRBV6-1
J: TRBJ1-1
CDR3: CASSTGHGVGTEAFF
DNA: TGTGCCAGCAGTACGGGACACGGAGTGGGCACTGAAGCTTTCTTT

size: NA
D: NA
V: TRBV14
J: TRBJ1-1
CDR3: CASSPQSGGTEAFF
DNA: TGTGCCAGCAGCCCCCAATCCGGGGGCACTGAAGCTTTCTTT

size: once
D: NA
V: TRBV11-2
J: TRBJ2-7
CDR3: CASSLAAYEQYF
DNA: TGTGCCAGCAGCTTAGCGGCCTACGAGCAGTACTTC

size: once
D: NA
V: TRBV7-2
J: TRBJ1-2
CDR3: CASSLIGGGNGYTF
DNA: TGTGCCAGCAGCTTAATTGGGGGAGGGAATGGCTACACCTTC

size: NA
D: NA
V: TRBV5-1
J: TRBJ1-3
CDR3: CASSLALSAGNTIYF
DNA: TGCGCCAGCAGCTTGGCCCTTTCGGCTGGAAACACCATATATTTT

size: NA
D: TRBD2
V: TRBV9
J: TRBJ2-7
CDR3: CASSVGLAPRLEQYF
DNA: TGTGCCAGCAGCGTAGGACTAGCGCCTCGCCTCGAGCAGTACTTC